This TCR beta chain appears in the sequencing data of a study of shared clonotypes between healthy human individuals. Data came from immunoSEQ multiplex PCR; TCRdb stores just in-frame clones and leaves some out. In the table there are roughly 2,300,000 clones, roughly 92% of which are singletons. The J segment lost 2 bases and the V segment lost 5 bases, leaving 8 bases of the junction unmatched. Germline CDR1 SGDLS, CDR2 YYNGEE. The CDR3 covers 16 residues. The origin of this receptor is a man aged 18 to 29 in good health. Some clones in this sample may be carry-over from other donors' samples. The sequencing input was naive CD4+ T cells from PBMCs. Subset: CD45RA+ positively selected. The chain has TRBV9 and TRBJ1-5; 9 bases map to TRBD1. The DNA for the CDR3 is TGTGCCAGCAGTCCACAGGGGGCGCCGGGCAATCAGCCCCAGCATTTT. Residues: CASSPQGAPGNQPQHF.